A single TCR beta chain is shown here with its context. Its antigen is as yet unknown. Germline V CDR1 and CDR2: SGHVS, FNYEAQ. V was clipped by 4 bases and J by 5 bases, with 8 bases between them. The length of the CDR3 is 12 residues. The data stem from a study of T-cell memory formation after mild COVID-19. Study in general: Among the donors, TCR clusters were largely specific to each donor.

Study findings and constraints: Among CD4+ contracting clones, most were CM and EM, and CD8+ ones EMRA. A second wave expanding day 15 to 37 was CD4+-biased; contracting clones were balanced.

Constant-segment primers and 5'RACE yielded cDNA libraries for TCR alpha and TCR beta, each carrying sample barcodes and UMIs. TCRdb reanalysed the 5' RACE reads using MiXCR and keeps one entry per CDR3 protein. This sample carries about 250,000 distinct CDR3 sequences, roughly 18% of them seen once, and the ten largest clones take about 23%. The sequenced sample consisted of PBMCs or a T cell subset sorted from them (not recorded which). This rearrangement joins TRBV7-6 to TRBJ2-5; the D is unclear. The clonotype was recovered from a man aged 18 to 30 who had mild COVID-19 (a few samples of this study predate the infection). Cell type and time point are not known. The CDR3 coding sequence is TGTGCCAGCAGCTGGACCGGGGAGACCCAGTACTTC. Amino acids: CASSWTGETQYF.